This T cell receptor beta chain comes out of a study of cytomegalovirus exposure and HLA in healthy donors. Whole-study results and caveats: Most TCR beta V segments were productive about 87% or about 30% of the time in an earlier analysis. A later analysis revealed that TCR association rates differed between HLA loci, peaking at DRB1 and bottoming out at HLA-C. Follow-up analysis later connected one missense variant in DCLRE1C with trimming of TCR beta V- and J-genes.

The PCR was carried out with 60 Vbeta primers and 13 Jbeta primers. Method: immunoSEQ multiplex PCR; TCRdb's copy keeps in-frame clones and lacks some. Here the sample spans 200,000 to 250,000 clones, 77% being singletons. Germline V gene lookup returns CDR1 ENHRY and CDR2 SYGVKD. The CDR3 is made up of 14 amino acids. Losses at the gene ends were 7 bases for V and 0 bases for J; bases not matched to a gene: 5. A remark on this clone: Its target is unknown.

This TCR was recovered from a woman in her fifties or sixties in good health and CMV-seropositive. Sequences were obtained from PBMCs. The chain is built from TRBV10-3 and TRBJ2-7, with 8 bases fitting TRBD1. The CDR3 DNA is TGTGCCATCACCGACAGGGGCGACTCCTACGAGCAGTACTTC. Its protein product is CAITDRGDSYEQYF.